The entry that follows covers one T cell receptor (beta chain) sequence. The data were obtained in a study of blood T cell repertoires in COVID-19. Study-wide context: Acute and convalescent COVID-19 samples came from the United States, Italy and Spain.

As originally analysed: Amplification from reference gene primers served as the basis for estimated nucleated cell counts. Profiled with immunoSEQ multiplex PCR; TCRdb holds only in-frame clones, not every one. Clone size and V and J calls were adopted from that table, with D and trimming inferred from the DNA. The sample comprises about 47,000 clones, 82% of which are singletons, and roughly 15% rests with the top ten. Trimming cost V 4 bases and J 4 bases; bases outside gene matches: 7. The CDR3 length is 15 residues. In germline, CDR1 is SGHDN, CDR2 FVKESK. Material for sequencing was peripheral blood. This clonotype was sampled from a human donor with acute or convalescent COVID-19. The donor label of this sample is uncertain. V gene TRBV14 combines with J gene TRBJ1-2; 9 nucleotides align to TRBD1. The CDR3 nucleotides read TGTGCCAGCAGCCTGAGCGGGACAGGGTCCTATGGCTACACCTTC. It translates to CASSLSGTGSYGYTF.